The following is a T cell receptor (beta chain) sequence with its context. With the 5' RACE reads reprocessed, TCRdb shows one record per CDR3 protein and no DNA. The sample table includes some 450,000 distinct CDR3 sequences. The sample is drawn from a study of T cells expressing NK-cell markers. This CDR3 is 16 amino acids long. The germline V gene encodes CDR1 SGDLS and CDR2 YYNGEE. V and J are TRBV9 and TRBJ1-5. The TCR comes from a woman aged 18-70 years in good health. Sequencing was performed on blood T cells: a sorted CD56 or NKG2C T cell subset, CD4+ or CD8+ T cells, or bulk PBMC T cells (not recorded which). The CDR3 protein is CASSVVGRDYNQPQHF.